Listed below are T cell receptor beta chains from one sample, sequenced in a study of blood T cell repertoires in COVID-19. Sequencing used immunoSEQ multiplex PCR; TCRdb keeps in-frame clones, though not all of them. The sample holds 200,000 to 300,000 clones, 80% to 90% seen once. Sequences were obtained from PBMCs or T cells enriched from blood (not recorded which). These receptors were collected from a man aged 40-49 years who had recovered from COVID-19. Each CDR3 is given with its conserved first and last residue. A D gene is named only where the DNA matches it firmly. For some rows the clone size is stated as once, few or many, or as a class when expanded; others skip it.

V gene,J gene,D gene,clone size,CDR3 length,CDR3 DNA,CDR3 protein
TRBV9,TRBJ2-7,TRBD1,.,16,TGTGCCAGCAGCGTATTTGTGGGACAGGCGGTCTACGAGCAGTACTTC,CASSVFVGQAVYEQYF
TRBV6-5,TRBJ2-3,.,.,15,TGTGCCAGTCACGGGGGGCCCCCTTACACAGATACGCAGTATTTT,CASHGGPPYTDTQYF
TRBV24-1,TRBJ1-5,.,.,13,TGTGCCACCCAGAAAACCTCCGATCAGCCCCAGCATTTT,CATQKTSDQPQHF
TRBV25-1,TRBJ1-5,.,.,16,TGTGCCAGCAGTGACGGACGGGCCGAGGGTAATCAGCCCCAGCATTTT,CASSDGRAEGNQPQHF
TRBV5-4,TRBJ2-3,TRBD1,once,16,TGTGCCAGCAGCCAGAAGACAGGGGGACTCACAGATACGCAGTATTTT,CASSQKTGGLTDTQYF
TRBV27,TRBJ2-1,TRBD2,.,15,TGTGCCAGCAGTTTGGTTAGCGGGAGTTCGAATGAGCAGTTCTTC,CASSLVSGSSNEQFF
TRBV11-2,TRBJ2-4,.,.,13,TGTGCCAGCAGCTTAGGGTCGGGAAACATTCAGTACTTC,CASSLGSGNIQYF
TRBV18,TRBJ2-5,TRBD2,.,14,TGTGCCAGCTCACCAGGGGAGGGCCAAGAGACCCAGTACTTC,CASSPGEGQETQYF
TRBV21-1,TRBJ1-5,.,.,18,TGTGCCAGCAGCGAACCGGGACAGGGGGAATGTAGCAATCAGCCCCAGCATTTT,CASSEPGQGECSNQPQHF
TRBV5-5,TRBJ2-2,TRBD1,.,15,TGTGCCAGCAGCTCGGGACAGGGATACACCGGGGAGCTGTTTTTT,CASSSGQGYTGELFF
TRBV27,TRBJ1-2,TRBD1,once,15,TGTGCCAGCAGTCCCGGGACAGGCTCGGGCTATGGCTACACCTTC,CASSPGTGSGYGYTF
TRBV7-2,TRBJ2-6,TRBD1,.,16,TGTGCCAGCAGCTTAGGGACAGGGGTTGGGGCCAACGTCCTGACTTTC,CASSLGTGVGANVLTF
TRBV3-1/TRBV3-2,TRBJ1-4,TRBD1,.,14,TGTGCCAGCAGCCGGGACAGAACTAATGAAAAACTGTTTTTT,CASSRDRTNEKLFF
TRBV21-1,TRBJ2-3,.,.,15,TGTGCCAGCAGACCGGAGGGGACAGGGGTAGATACGCAGTATTTT,CASRPEGTGVDTQYF